This TCR beta chain originates from a study of T-cell reconstitution after alpha-beta-depleted transplantation in children (dated by TCRdb to 2016 to 2018). General notes on the study: Using TCR repertoire profiling, the study followed T-cell immune reconstitution in a quantitative way in children after TCRalphabeta/CD19-depleted allogeneic hematopoietic cell transplantation. Paper-wide results and their limitations: Over the following months the frequencies of hyperexpanded clones went down, and after one year T-cell counts and TCRbeta diversity were mostly credited to newly produced T cells. In some patients, high TCRbeta diversity at day 60 was attributed to recipient T cells and intrathymic progenitors that had survived conditioning. The apparently early alphabetaT-cell count recovery about two months after transplant was reportedly dependent on only several hundred rapidly expanded clones derived from non-depleted graft cells.

The library relied on PCR. Sequencing took place on an Illumina HiSeq 2500. TCR libraries were prepared with molecular barcoding, using unique molecular identifiers to normalize TCRbeta repertoire quantification. Through fastp at Q25 and MiXCR, TCRdb rebuilt clones from the public reads, retaining in-frame beta chains. Rows matching on CDR3 protein sequence are summarized as one entry with the most common DNA and genes. Present in this sample are tens of thousands of distinct CDR3 sequences, 4.9% of which were seen just once. The ten top clones hold about 19% of the sample. At least ten counts were recorded for this clonotype. Its specific antigen is unknown. Within one base of it there is no much larger clone, and no base qualities were kept. Measured from the cysteine to the phenylalanine, the CDR3 is 13 residues long. Solely the CDR3 DNA is kept, with 39 bases framed from the first base. The germline V gene specifies SQVTM as CDR1 and ANQGSEA as CDR2.

What this sample's treatment or condition label stands for: allogeneic hematopoietic cell transplantation with graft depleted of TCRalphabeta T cells and CD19 B cells. Transplant recipients were children who received TCRalphabeta/CD19-depleted allogeneic hematopoietic cell grafts. The sample was PBMCs, mostly from graft donor cells, taken 180 days after TCRalphabeta/CD19-depleted stem cell transplant. The receptor was derived from a boy less than two years old who had a stem cell transplant for acute myeloid leukemia, so the T cells may come from the graft donor. The chain employs TRBV29-1 and TRBJ2-1; the D segment is perhaps TRBD1 or TRBD2, each sharing 6 matched bases. Read as DNA, the sequence is TGCAGTTGGGTCCGTGGGGGGCGGGGTGAGCAGTTCTTC. Its protein is CSWVRGGRGEQFF.